This T cell receptor beta chain was observed in a study of cytomegalovirus exposure and HLA in healthy donors. Turning to the study itself: Samples from HLA-typed donors yielded some 85 million unique TCRs in an early data release. Notes on the study in general: On later analysis, the bulk of CMV-associated TCR beta chains appeared to be HLA-restricted. Analysis was performed later, and it showed HLA-associated TCR beta chains to be more clonally expanded than equally common others.

The germline CDR1 and CDR2 sequences are SQVTM and ANQGSEA. After removal of 4 bases from V and 5 bases from J, the junction contained 7 bases not matched to a gene. This CDR3 has 14 amino acids. Points on this clone: What it binds is unknown.

PCR employed 60 Vbeta and 13 Jbeta primers. Per the study methods: There were about 80 million unique TCR beta chains by a later count, and some 11 million of them were shared. Here immunoSEQ multiplex PCR was the method, and the copy in TCRdb shows in-frame clones only, minus some. V and J calls plus clone size are reproduced from that table; the DNA served to infer D and trimming. The table lists 200,000 to 250,000 clones, 60% to 80% of them singletons, with 1.5% to 2% in the top ten. Sequenced: PBMCs. The receptor's source is a woman in her 30s in good health and CMV-seronegative. V usage is TRBV29-1 and J usage is TRBJ2-5; 10 nucleotides line up with TRBD1. The CDR3 nucleotides are TGCAGCGTTGTTAGACAGGGGGCTTGGGAGACCCAGTACTTC. As protein: CSVVRQGAWETQYF.